This paragraph covers one T cell receptor beta chain sequence. The entry originates in a study of response to subunit inactivated influenza vaccine. V lost 1 base and J lost 6, with 13 bases in between. CDR1 SGHTA and CDR2 FQGNSA come from the germline V gene. The CDR3 consists of 15 residues. TCRdb fed the RT-PCR reads into MiXCR, producing one record per CDR3 protein. In the table there are around 200,000 distinct CDR3 sequences, about 15% of which are singletons. The starting material was CD8+ T cells sorted from PBMCs, obtained 4 to 6 days after vaccination. The chain links TRBV7-2 to TRBJ2-1; the D gene is possibly TRBD2 (6 bases). The TCR sequence derives from a man in his forties or fifties who received an inactivated influenza vaccine. In nucleotides, the CDR3 is TGTGCCAGCAGCTTAGGTAGTGGGAGGTTCAATGAGCAGTTCTTC. Its protein is CASSLGSGRFNEQFF. The entire variable domain, with the rest obtained from reference TRBV7-2 and TRBJ2-1, is as follows: GAGVSQSPSNKVTEKGKDVELRCDPISGHTALYWYRQSLGQGLEFLIYFQGNSAPDKSGLPSDRFSAERTGGSVSTLTIQRTQQEDSAVYLCASSLGSGRFNEQFFGPGTRLTVL.